This TCR beta chain was observed in a study of T cell repertoires and HLA-DP antigens. Study in general: A couple of male donors and one female donor spanned ages 18-to-29 through 60-to-69. Study-level results: Naive and memory CD4+ cells were analysed together, not apart.

The PCR primers covered 54 TRBV and 13 TRBJ segments. Generated by immunoSEQ multiplex PCR, the TCRdb table keeps only in-frame clones and is missing some. The sample yields about 73,000 clones, around three quarters seen once. Trimming pared 4 bases from V and 5 bases from J, leaving 18 bases between. CDR1 and CDR2 (germline): SGDLS, YYNGEE. The CDR3 has 15 residues. Untouched CD4+ T cells were isolated by negative selection, averaging about 98% purity. Of note for this clone: Its target is not known.

This receptor was obtained from a man in his 60s in good health and CMV-seronegative. J is TRBJ1-2 and V is TRBV9; D gene unclear. The sequenced sample was CD4+ T cells from PBMCs. CDR3 protein: CASSPQRASFYGYTF. The CDR3 bases are TGTGCCAGCAGCCCCCAAAGGGCATCATTTTATGGCTACACCTTC.